This paragraph reports one T cell receptor beta chain. At the DNA level, this CDR3 is encoded by other sequences in the same sample as well. This specimen comes from a study of cytomegalovirus exposure and HLA in healthy donors. Study background: Early on, a data release was issued that held 80 million or so unique TCRs from HLA-typed donors.

The PCR contained 60 Vbeta and 13 Jbeta primers. In the original workflow: A follow-up analysis tallied about 80 million unique TCR beta chains, roughly 11 million shared. Profiled with immunoSEQ multiplex PCR; TCRdb holds only in-frame clones, not every one. Clone size and V and J calls were adopted from that table, with D and trimming inferred from the DNA. The sample has about 76,000 clones; approximately 78% are singletons. The CDR3 sequence is 13 residues long. Germline assignment: CDR1 SGHAT and CDR2 FQNNGV. Trimming removed 3 bases at V and 7 bases at J, with 9 bases between. This receptor was identified in a male donor in good health and CMV-seropositive. The rearrangement joins TRBV11-2 to TRBJ1-4; D uncertain. Sequences were obtained from PBMCs. The CDR3 DNA reads as TGTGCCAGCAGCTTCTCCGGGTCTGAAAAACTGTTTTTT. This sequence encodes CASSFSGSEKLFF.